In its sample, the clone carrying this T cell receptor (beta chain) was seen many times. The junction differs from germline at one of its ends, possibly a read error. The sample originates from a study of molecular identifiers for immune sequencing clone quantification. TCRdb called the PCR reads again in MiXCR, with one record for every CDR3 protein. The sample yields about 640,000 distinct CDR3 sequences, 15% to 20% seen once. CDR3 length: 14 residues. J is TRBJ2-3 and V is TRBV12-3 or TRBV12-4; TRBD2 aligns across 7 bases. Material: naive CD8+ T cells from blood, with Jurkat cell RNA spiked in. As to subset: FACS-sorted CD8+CD4-CCR7+CD45RA+ naive T cells. This sequence was found in a human donor in good health. Some libraries in this study had Jurkat cell RNA spiked in. The CDR3: CASSFGVLADFGHF. The DNA of the CDR3 is TGTGCCAGCAGTTTTGGAGTTCTAGCGGATTTTGGGCATTTT.